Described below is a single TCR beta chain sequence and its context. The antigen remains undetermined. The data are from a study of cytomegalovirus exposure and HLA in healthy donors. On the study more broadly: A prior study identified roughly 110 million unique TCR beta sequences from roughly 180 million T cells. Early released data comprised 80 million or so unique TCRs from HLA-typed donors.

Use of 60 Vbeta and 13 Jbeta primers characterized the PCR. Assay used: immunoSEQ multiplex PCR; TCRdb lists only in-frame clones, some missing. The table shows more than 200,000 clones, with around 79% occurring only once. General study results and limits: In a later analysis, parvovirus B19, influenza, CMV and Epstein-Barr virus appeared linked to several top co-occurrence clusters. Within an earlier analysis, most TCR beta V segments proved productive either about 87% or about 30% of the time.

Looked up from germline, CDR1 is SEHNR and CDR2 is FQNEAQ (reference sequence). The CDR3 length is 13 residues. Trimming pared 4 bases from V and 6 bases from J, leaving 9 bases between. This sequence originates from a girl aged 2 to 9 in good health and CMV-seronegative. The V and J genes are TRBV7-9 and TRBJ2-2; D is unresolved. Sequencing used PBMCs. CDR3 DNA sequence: TGTGCCAGCAGCTCGGCCGGGTCCGGGGAGCTGTTTTTT. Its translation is CASSSAGSGELFF.